This T cell receptor beta chain was profiled in a study of cytomegalovirus exposure and HLA in healthy donors. Overall study: An early release of data contained around 80 million unique TCRs, which came from HLA-typed donors.

Primers included in the PCR were 60 Vbeta and 13 Jbeta primers. This table comes from immunoSEQ multiplex PCR, and its TCRdb copy is limited to in-frame clones, with some not included. The sample yields 250,000 to 350,000 clones, 70% to 90% seen once. The germline gives CDR1 MDHEN, CDR2 SYDVKM. CDR3 length: 17 residues. With 5 bases clipped from V and 7 bases from J, the junction kept 17 bases outside the gene matches. Whole-study findings and limits: In vitro assays verified that a few CMV-associated chains recognized CMV antigens specifically. A later analysis linked a missense DCLRE1C variant to TCR beta V- and J-gene trimming.

Regarding this clone: The antigen is unknown.

The gene calls are TRBV28 and TRBJ2-1; TRBD2 agrees at 7 bases. This TCR was sampled from a middle-aged man in good health and CMV-seropositive. The source material was PBMCs. The CDR3 DNA reads as TGTGCCAGCAGTACCCGGTTAGTAGCGGGCTATGGAAATGAGCAGTTCTTC. It specifies CASSTRLVAGYGNEQFF. Supplemented by reference TRBV28 and TRBJ2-1, the full variable domain reads DVKVTQSSRYLVKRTGEKVFLECVQDMDHENMFWYRQDPGLGLRLIYFSYDVKMKEKGDIPEGYSVSREKKERFSLILESASTNQTSMYLCASSTRLVAGYGNEQFFGPGTRLTVL.